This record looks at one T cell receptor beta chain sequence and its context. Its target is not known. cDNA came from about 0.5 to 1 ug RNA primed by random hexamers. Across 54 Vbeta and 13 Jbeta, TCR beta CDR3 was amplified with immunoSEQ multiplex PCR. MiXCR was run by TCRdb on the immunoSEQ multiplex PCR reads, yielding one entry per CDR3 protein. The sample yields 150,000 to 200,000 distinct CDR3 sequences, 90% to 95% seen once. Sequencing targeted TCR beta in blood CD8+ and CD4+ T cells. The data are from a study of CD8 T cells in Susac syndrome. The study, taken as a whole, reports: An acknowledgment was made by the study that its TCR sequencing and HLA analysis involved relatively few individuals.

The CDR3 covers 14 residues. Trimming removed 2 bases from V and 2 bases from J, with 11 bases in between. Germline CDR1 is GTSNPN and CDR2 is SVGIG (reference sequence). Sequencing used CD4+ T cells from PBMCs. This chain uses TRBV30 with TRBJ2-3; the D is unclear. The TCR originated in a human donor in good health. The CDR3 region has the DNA TGTGCCTGGAGTAAAGTAGCCGACACAGATACGCAGTATTTT. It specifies CAWSKVADTDTQYF.